The clone carrying this TCR beta chain was observed a single time. This entry is derived from a study of blood T cell repertoires in COVID-19. Study information: Sources were T cells, B-cell-depleted T cells, or PBMCs; the material itself was cDNA or gDNA.

This table comes from immunoSEQ multiplex PCR, and its TCRdb copy is limited to in-frame clones, with some not included. The sample includes 390,000 or so clones, 80% to 90% of them seen just once. The J segment lost 5 bases and the V segment lost 6 bases, leaving 6 bases of the junction unmatched. This CDR3 is 14 amino acids long. The V gene's germline CDR1 is MDHEN and CDR2 SYDVKM. Enrollment of patients from Seattle took place during active infection, with longitudinal follow-up. Sequenced sample: peripheral blood. The receptor was isolated from a woman in her 30s with COVID-19, enrolled during active disease. This sequence joins TRBV28 and TRBJ1-1; TRBD1 aligns across 10 bases. CDR3 sequence reads: CASSPGQGFTEAFF. DNA for the CDR3: TGTGCCAGCAGCCCGGGACAGGGGTTTACTGAAGCTTTCTTT. Looking up the rest from reference TRBV28 and TRBJ1-1 gives the full variable domain: DVKVTQSSRYLVKRTGEKVFLECVQDMDHENMFWYRQDPGLGLRLIYFSYDVKMKEKGDIPEGYSVSREKKERFSLILESASTNQTSMYLCASSPGQGFTEAFFGQGTRLTVV.